This T cell receptor beta chain was recorded in a study of T cell changes during pregnancy in multiple sclerosis. The repertoire was sequenced with immunoSEQ multiplex PCR; TCRdb's copy has only in-frame clones and lacks some. Among 35,000 to 45,000 clones listed, over 80% were seen once. The V end lost 5 bases, the J end lost 5 bases, and 7 bases lay between the germline ends. The length of the CDR3 is 12 residues. The V gene's germline CDR1 is SGHRS and CDR2 YFSETQ. V is TRBV5-1 and J is TRBJ1-4, with D hard to call. This TCR was recovered from a female donor with multiple sclerosis, enrolled in a pregnancy study. The sample consisted of peripheral blood. The CDR3 spells CASSGENEKLFF. The CDR3 region has the DNA TGCGCCAGCAGTGGCGAAAATGAAAAACTGTTTTTT.